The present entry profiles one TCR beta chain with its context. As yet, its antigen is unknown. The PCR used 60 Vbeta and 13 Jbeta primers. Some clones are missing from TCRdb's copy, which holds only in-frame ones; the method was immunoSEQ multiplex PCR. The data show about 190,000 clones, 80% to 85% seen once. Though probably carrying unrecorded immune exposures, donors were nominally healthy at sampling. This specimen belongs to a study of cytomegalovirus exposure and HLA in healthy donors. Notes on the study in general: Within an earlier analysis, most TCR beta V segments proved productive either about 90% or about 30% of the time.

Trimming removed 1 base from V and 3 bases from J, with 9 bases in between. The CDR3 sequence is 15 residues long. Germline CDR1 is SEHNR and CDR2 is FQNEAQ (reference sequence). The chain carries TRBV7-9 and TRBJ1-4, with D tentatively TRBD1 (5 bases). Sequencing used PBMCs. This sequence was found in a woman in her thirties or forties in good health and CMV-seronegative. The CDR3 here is CASSLVLGANEKLFF. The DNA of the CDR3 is TGTGCCAGCAGCTTAGTCTTAGGGGCTAATGAAAAACTGTTTTTT.